The sequence of this T cell receptor (beta chain) was determined in a study of T cell responses to AZD1222 COVID-19 vaccine. The CDR3 is 18 amino acids. V shed 0 bases and J shed 5 bases, with 24 bases lying between them. Germline V gene sequence: CDR1 SGHRS, CDR2 YFSETQ. Sequencing used immunoSEQ multiplex PCR; TCRdb keeps in-frame clones, though not all of them. Altogether about 88,000 clones are present, under 95% being singletons, with the ten largest covering roughly 5%. The receptor was isolated from an adult in good health. The chain uses TRBV5-1 and TRBJ2-7; the D is unclear. Sequencing was performed on peripheral blood, taken on day 0 of MenACWY control vaccination. CDR3 sequence (DNA): TGCGCCAGCAGCTTGGGGAATCTGGCGCTGGGAAGGCTAGACGAGCAGTACTTC. Its translation: CASSLGNLALGRLDEQYF.